Sequencing of this T cell receptor beta chain was carried out in a study of blood T cell repertoires in COVID-19. Looking at the study overall: The study drew acute and convalescent COVID-19 samples from the United States, Italy and Spain. The analysed material was cDNA or gDNA that came from T cells, B-cell-depleted T cells, or PBMCs.

The CDR3 is made up of 16 amino acids. In germline, CDR1 is LNHNV, CDR2 YYDKDF (reference sequence). Losses at the gene ends were 0 bases for V and 7 bases for J; bases not matched to a gene: 4. In the source study's methods: Reference gene primer amplification gave estimated nucleated cell counts. The data were produced by immunoSEQ multiplex PCR, yet TCRdb's version contains in-frame clones alone and is incomplete. Clonal size and the V and J genes are those of that table, whereas D and trimming came from the DNA. Of around 94,000 clones listed, around 73% are singletons. The sample was peripheral blood. This sequence joins TRBV15 and TRBJ2-1, with 12 bases that match TRBD2. The receptor was derived from a man aged 55 to 70 with active or convalescent COVID-19. The chain's CDR3 is CATSRDGGTSGNEQFF. CDR3 sequence (DNA): TGTGCCACCAGCAGAGATGGCGGGACTAGCGGGAATGAGCAGTTCTTC.